The 25 T cell receptor beta chains listed next were all sequenced from one sample in a study of cytomegalovirus exposure and HLA in healthy donors (dated by TCRdb to 2015 to 2018). The library relied on the immunoSEQ multiplex PCR assay. For the multiplex PCR, a mixture combining 60 forward primers for TCR Vbeta segments and 13 reverse primers for TCR Jbeta segments was used. The immuneACCESS repertoire file appears here via TCRdb, limited to in-frame rearrangements. These files lack a portion of the clones; in checked studies, under half of the deficit traces to unresolved V genes, and the cause of the others is not known. The sample profile shows about 51,000 clones; about four fifths of them were found once. Clones ranked in the top ten supply approximately 2.5% of the sample. The material sequenced was PBMCs. Receptors originate from a boy between 5 and 17 years old in good health and CMV-seropositive.

This chain joins TRBV9 and TRBJ2-5; 7 nucleotides align to TRBD1. The germline CDR1 and CDR2 sequences are SGDLS and YYNGEE. The CDR3 is 14 amino acids. V gave up 4 bases and J gave up 5 bases; unmatched junction bases: 8. The CDR3 region is CASSPSTGLETQYF. Here the CDR3 DNA reads TGTGCCAGCAGCCCATCGACAGGGCTCGAGACCCAGTACTTC.

The chain has TRBV9 and TRBJ1-6; TRBD1 matches 7 bases. The CDR3 sequence is 15 residues long. Germline assignment: CDR1 SGDLS and CDR2 YYNGEE. V was clipped by 0 bases and J by 9 bases; unmatched bases: 6. The chain's CDR3 is CASSVDGQDVSPLHF. The CDR3 region has the DNA TGTGCCAGCAGCGTAGATGGACAGGACGTTTCACCCCTCCACTTT. Using reference TRBV9 and TRBJ1-6 for the parts outside the CDR3, the full variable domain is DSGVTQTPKHLITATGQRVTLRCSPRSGDLSVYWYQQSLDQGLQFLIQYYNGEERAKGNILERFSAQQFPDLHSELNLSSLELGDSALYFCASSVDGQDVSPLHFGNGTRLTVT.

The rearrangement joins TRBV7-2 to TRBJ1-5, with 7 bases identical to TRBD1. The V gene end was trimmed by 2 bases and the J gene end by 4 bases; junction bases not matched to a gene: 5. The CDR3 spans 15 residues. The V gene's germline CDR1 is SGHTA and CDR2 FQGNSA. The CDR3: CASSLYGQVNQPQHF. The CDR3 bases are TGTGCCAGCAGCTTATATGGACAGGTTAATCAGCCCCAGCATTTT. The whole variable domain, remainder taken from reference TRBV7-2 and TRBJ1-5, is GAGVSQSPSNKVTEKGKDVELRCDPISGHTALYWYRQSLGQGLEFLIYFQGNSAPDKSGLPSDRFSAERTGGSVSTLTIQRTQQEDSAVYLCASSLYGQVNQPQHFGDGTRLSIL.

This chain joins TRBV18 and TRBJ1-2; 11 bases line up with TRBD1. Trimming at V came to 6 bases and at J to 7 bases, leaving 10 bases not matched to a gene. This CDR3 comprises 15 residues. Germline V lookup: CDR1 KGHSH, CDR2 LQKENI. CDR3 in DNA: TGTGCCAGCTCGCCCGGGACAGGGGGATCGAGTGGCTACACCTTC. Translation: CASSPGTGGSSGYTF. The full variable domain, its missing parts supplied by reference TRBV18 and TRBJ1-2, is NAGVMQNPRHLVRRRGQEARLRCSPMKGHSHVYWYRQLPEEGLKFMVYLQKENIIDESGMPKERFSAEFPKEGPSILRIQQVVRGDSAAYFCASSPGTGGSSGYTFGSGTRLTVV.

About this clone: The germline gene is not matched at one end of the junction; a read error may be the cause. CDR3 protein: CSSREAGQGGEQYF. In DNA form, the CDR3 reads TGTTCCAGCAGGGAGGCGGGACAGGGGGGCGAGCAGTACTTC. V and J are TRBV7-9 and TRBJ2-7; 11 nucleotides match TRBD1. Germline V gene lookup returns CDR1 SEHNR and CDR2 FQNEAQ (reference sequence). CDR3 length equals 14 residues.

This clone was seen a handful of times. The junction differs from germline at one of its ends, possibly a read error. V usage is TRBV7-9 and J usage is TRBJ1-1, with no clear D. Germline V lookup: CDR1 SEHNR, CDR2 FQNEAQ (reference sequence). The length of the CDR3 is 13 residues. The CDR3 coding sequence is TGTTCCAGCAGCTTAGATCGCGGAACTGAAGCTTTCTTT. Its protein is CSSSLDRGTEAFF.

The V call is TRBV4-1, the J call TRBJ2-2; D gene ambiguous. V gave up 5 bases and J gave up 1 base, with 5 bases separating them. The germline gives CDR1 MGHRA, CDR2 YSYEKL. The CDR3 length is 13 residues. CDR3 in amino acids: CASSYLNTGELFF. The CDR3 region has the DNA TGCGCCAGCAGCTATTTGAACACCGGGGAGCTGTTTTTT.

This clone has just one count. The chain is built from TRBV5-4 and TRBJ2-7; 9 nucleotides match TRBD1. V lost 4 bases and J lost 2; bases outside the gene matches: 7. CDR3 length: 15 residues. The germline V gene encodes CDR1 SGHNT and CDR2 YYREEE (reference sequence). The CDR3 here is CASSGRTGETYEQYF. The DNA for the CDR3 is TGTGCCAGCAGCGGAAGGACAGGGGAAACCTACGAGCAGTACTTC.

The CDR3: CASSFFSLTSNYGYTF. The CDR3 DNA follows: TGTGCCAGTAGTTTCTTTTCATTGACATCTAACTATGGCTACACCTTC. J is TRBJ1-2 and V is TRBV19; D is unresolved. Germline CDR1 LNHDA, CDR2 SQIVND (reference sequence). V lost 5 bases to trimming and J lost 0 bases, with 16 bases between them. The CDR3 length is 16 residues.

V is TRBV6-5 and J is TRBJ2-7; 8 nucleotides align to TRBD2. CDR1 MNHEY and CDR2 SVGAGI come from the germline V gene. The CDR3 consists of 13 residues. V dropped 4 bases and J dropped 7; count of bases not matched to a gene: 6. CDR3 in amino acids: CASSFGAGEEQYF. The CDR3 nucleotides read TGTGCCAGCAGTTTCGGAGCGGGGGAAGAGCAGTACTTC.

The V call is TRBV4-1, the J call TRBJ2-2; the match to TRBD2 covers 7 bases. In germline, CDR1 is MGHRA, CDR2 YSYEKL. V trimming: 1 base; J trimming: 3 bases; junction bases outside the gene matches: 2. CDR3 length: 15 amino acids. The CDR3 nucleotides read TGCGCCAGCAGCCAAGGGGCGGGGGACACCGGGGAGCTGTTTTTT. Protein product: CASSQGAGDTGELFF.

This rearrangement joins TRBV21-1 to TRBJ2-7; the DNA was not compared with TRBD2, the D call given in the table. TRBV21-1 represents a pseudogene. The CDR3 totals 14 residues. The CDR3 is CASTASGGVSEQYF. In DNA form, the CDR3 reads TGTGCCAGCACCGCTAGCGGGGGGGTCTCCGAGCAGTACTTC.

This rearrangement joins TRBV6-1 to TRBJ2-5; 12 bases fit TRBD2. This CDR3 has 16 residues. V shed 6 bases, J shed 2 bases, and the junction held 7 bases outside the gene matches. Germline loops: CDR1 MNHNS, CDR2 SASEGT. CDR3 region: CASSETLAGGQETQYF. CDR3 DNA sequence: TGTGCCAGCAGCGAAACCCTAGCGGGGGGGCAAGAGACCCAGTACTTC.

J is TRBJ2-5 and V is TRBV13; TRBD2 agrees at 14 bases. Germline values: CDR1 PRHDT, CDR2 FYEKMQ (reference sequence). With 4 bases clipped from V and 1 base from J, the junction kept 2 bases outside the gene matches. The CDR3 is 16 residues long. The CDR3, as DNA: TGTGCCAGCAGCTCGACTAGCGGGGGGGCCCAAGAGACCCAGTACTTC. Residues: CASSSTSGGAQETQYF.

The J gene is TRBJ1-1, the V gene TRBV6-1; the D is unclear. The germline V gene has CDR1 MNHNS and CDR2 SASEGT. Trimming stripped 8 bases from V and 6 bases from J, with 13 bases between. The CDR3 has 12 residues. Written as DNA, the CDR3 is TGTGCCAGCCAGTCGGGAAGGGCTGAAGCTTTCTTT. This codes for CASQSGRAEAFF.

The V and J genes are TRBV5-1 and TRBJ1-1; D is unresolved. Germline V gene sequence: CDR1 SGHRS, CDR2 YFSETQ. The CDR3 runs to 12 residues. The ends were cut back, 3 bases at V and 4 bases at J, with 7 bases in the middle. CDR3 DNA: TGCGCCAGCAGCTCGGCGGGCACTGAAGCTTTCTTT. Amino acid sequence: CASSSAGTEAFF.

V is TRBV2 and J is TRBJ1-1; no clear D gene. The CDR3 has 15 residues. The ends were cut back, 4 bases at V and 6 bases at J, with 18 bases in the middle. Germline CDR1 is SNHLY and CDR2 is FYNNEI. The CDR3 region is CASSGGIPLGAEAFF. In DNA form, the CDR3 reads TGTGCCAGCAGTGGAGGAATTCCTTTAGGCGCTGAAGCTTTCTTT.

The gene calls are TRBV2 and TRBJ1-1; no definite D call. The germline gives CDR1 SNHLY, CDR2 FYNNEI. CDR3 size: 13 residues. Trimming removed 3 bases at V and 6 bases at J, with 11 bases between. The CDR3 here is CASSEEESSEAFF. The CDR3 DNA sequence: TGTGCCAGCAGTGAGGAGGAAAGCTCTGAAGCTTTCTTT.

The J gene is TRBJ2-1, the V gene TRBV7-8; 8 nucleotides agree with TRBD1. With V trimmed by 3 bases and J by 1 base, 5 bases remained unmatched. This CDR3 is built from 16 residues. CDR1 SGHVS and CDR2 FQNEAQ come from the germline V gene. For the CDR3, the DNA is TGTGCCAGCAGCTTCCACCAGGGGGCTTCCTACAATGAGCAGTTCTTC. Protein sequence: CASSFHQGASYNEQFF. Supplemented by reference TRBV7-8 and TRBJ2-1, the full variable domain reads GAGVSQSPRYKVAKRGQDVALRCDPISGHVSLFWYQQALGQGPEFLTYFQNEAQLDKSGLPSDRFFAERPEGSVSTLKIQRTQQEDSAVYLCASSFHQGASYNEQFFGPGTRLTVL.

The V call is TRBV6-1, the J call TRBJ1-6; D is possibly TRBD1 (5 bases). The germline V gene encodes CDR1 MNHNS and CDR2 SASEGT. The CDR3 extends over 16 amino acids. V was pared by 1 base and J by 9 bases, with 16 bases between. As DNA, the CDR3 is TGTGCCAGCAGTGAAGAATTCATCCAGGGCGTTTCACCCCTCCACTTT. Translation gives CASSEEFIQGVSPLHF.

The V call is TRBV5-6, the J call TRBJ1-1; TRBD1 matches 12 bases. V gave up 4 bases and J gave up 9 bases; unmatched junction bases: 10. Germline assignment: CDR1 SGHDT and CDR2 YYEEEE. The CDR3 loop spans 15 amino acids. The CDR3, as DNA: TGTGCCAGCAGCCCGGGACAGGGGGCGGTTTTCAAAGCTTTCTTT. Translated: CASSPGQGAVFKAFF.

The genes are TRBV9 and TRBJ1-1, with D tentatively TRBD1 (6 bases). The V gene lost 3 bases and the J gene lost 7 bases, with 19 bases spanning the gap. The CDR3 is 15 residues long. Germline-derived CDR1 and CDR2 are SGDLS and YYNGEE. The CDR3 loop is CASSAPPTGGYEAFF. In DNA, the CDR3 is TGTGCCAGCAGCGCTCCCCCTACGGGGGGCTATGAAGCTTTCTTT.

DNA of the CDR3: TGCAGTGCTAGACTGAGGAATGAGCAGTTCTTC. It encodes CSARLRNEQFF. This rearrangement joins TRBV20-1 to TRBJ2-1; D is ambiguous. This CDR3 is 11 amino acids long. Between the trimmed V and J ends, which lost 2 bases and 7 bases, there was a span of 6 bases. The germline CDR1 and CDR2 sequences are DFQATT and SNEGSKA (reference sequence).

V usage is TRBV7-3 and J usage is TRBJ2-1; perhaps TRBD1 as D (7 bases). The CDR3 totals 21 residues. Trimming pared 4 bases from V and 6 bases from J, leaving 34 bases between. CDR1 is SGHTA, CDR2 FQGTGA, per germline. DNA of the CDR3: TGTGCCAGCAGCTCCAAGGAGGGGTTCTACTATTCGGGACAGCCCTCCAATGAGCAGTTCTTC. Amino acids: CASSSKEGFYYSGQPSNEQFF.

The chain uses TRBV25-1 and TRBJ1-2; 9 nucleotides align to TRBD1. Germline trimming cut 3 bases from V and 2 bases from J; bases unmatched to any gene: 4. Germline assignment: CDR1 MGHDK and CDR2 SYGVNS. The CDR3 totals 15 residues. CDR3 region: CASSDSDRGNYGYTF. The CDR3 nucleotides are TGTGCCAGCAGTGATTCCGACAGGGGGAACTATGGCTACACCTTC.